What follows is one T cell receptor beta chain and its context. The antigen is undetermined. The second PCR ran roughly 7 to 11 cycles with a sample-barcoded 5' primer and J-beta primers. Each cDNA molecule was tagged by a template-switch adaptor that had 12 random nucleotides. MiXCR was run by TCRdb on the 5' RACE reads, yielding one entry per CDR3 protein. Among approximately 730,000 distinct CDR3 sequences, roughly 50% were seen once, and the ten largest hold under 50%. The data are from a study of blood T cells in healthy people across ages. Study-level points and caveats: Possibly, changes in expanded clonotypes were confounded because donor CMV status was unknown. Age showed a roughly linear inverse relationship with TCR beta diversity per million T cells.

The draw of peripheral blood yielded roughly 9.4 milliliters from each donor. CDR1 and CDR2 from the germline V gene are SGHVS and FQNEAQ. The CDR3 consists of 16 residues. V lost 2 bases, J lost 9 bases, and 23 bases lay in between. The gene calls are TRBV7-8 and TRBJ2-7, with D perhaps matching TRBD2 (5 bases). Sequencing input: blood. This sequence was found in a man older than 75 in good health. The CDR3 DNA sequence: TGTGCCAGCAGCTTATCCGGCGGGTTAAACCTTGCGGGGCAGTACTTC. Protein: CASSLSGGLNLAGQYF.